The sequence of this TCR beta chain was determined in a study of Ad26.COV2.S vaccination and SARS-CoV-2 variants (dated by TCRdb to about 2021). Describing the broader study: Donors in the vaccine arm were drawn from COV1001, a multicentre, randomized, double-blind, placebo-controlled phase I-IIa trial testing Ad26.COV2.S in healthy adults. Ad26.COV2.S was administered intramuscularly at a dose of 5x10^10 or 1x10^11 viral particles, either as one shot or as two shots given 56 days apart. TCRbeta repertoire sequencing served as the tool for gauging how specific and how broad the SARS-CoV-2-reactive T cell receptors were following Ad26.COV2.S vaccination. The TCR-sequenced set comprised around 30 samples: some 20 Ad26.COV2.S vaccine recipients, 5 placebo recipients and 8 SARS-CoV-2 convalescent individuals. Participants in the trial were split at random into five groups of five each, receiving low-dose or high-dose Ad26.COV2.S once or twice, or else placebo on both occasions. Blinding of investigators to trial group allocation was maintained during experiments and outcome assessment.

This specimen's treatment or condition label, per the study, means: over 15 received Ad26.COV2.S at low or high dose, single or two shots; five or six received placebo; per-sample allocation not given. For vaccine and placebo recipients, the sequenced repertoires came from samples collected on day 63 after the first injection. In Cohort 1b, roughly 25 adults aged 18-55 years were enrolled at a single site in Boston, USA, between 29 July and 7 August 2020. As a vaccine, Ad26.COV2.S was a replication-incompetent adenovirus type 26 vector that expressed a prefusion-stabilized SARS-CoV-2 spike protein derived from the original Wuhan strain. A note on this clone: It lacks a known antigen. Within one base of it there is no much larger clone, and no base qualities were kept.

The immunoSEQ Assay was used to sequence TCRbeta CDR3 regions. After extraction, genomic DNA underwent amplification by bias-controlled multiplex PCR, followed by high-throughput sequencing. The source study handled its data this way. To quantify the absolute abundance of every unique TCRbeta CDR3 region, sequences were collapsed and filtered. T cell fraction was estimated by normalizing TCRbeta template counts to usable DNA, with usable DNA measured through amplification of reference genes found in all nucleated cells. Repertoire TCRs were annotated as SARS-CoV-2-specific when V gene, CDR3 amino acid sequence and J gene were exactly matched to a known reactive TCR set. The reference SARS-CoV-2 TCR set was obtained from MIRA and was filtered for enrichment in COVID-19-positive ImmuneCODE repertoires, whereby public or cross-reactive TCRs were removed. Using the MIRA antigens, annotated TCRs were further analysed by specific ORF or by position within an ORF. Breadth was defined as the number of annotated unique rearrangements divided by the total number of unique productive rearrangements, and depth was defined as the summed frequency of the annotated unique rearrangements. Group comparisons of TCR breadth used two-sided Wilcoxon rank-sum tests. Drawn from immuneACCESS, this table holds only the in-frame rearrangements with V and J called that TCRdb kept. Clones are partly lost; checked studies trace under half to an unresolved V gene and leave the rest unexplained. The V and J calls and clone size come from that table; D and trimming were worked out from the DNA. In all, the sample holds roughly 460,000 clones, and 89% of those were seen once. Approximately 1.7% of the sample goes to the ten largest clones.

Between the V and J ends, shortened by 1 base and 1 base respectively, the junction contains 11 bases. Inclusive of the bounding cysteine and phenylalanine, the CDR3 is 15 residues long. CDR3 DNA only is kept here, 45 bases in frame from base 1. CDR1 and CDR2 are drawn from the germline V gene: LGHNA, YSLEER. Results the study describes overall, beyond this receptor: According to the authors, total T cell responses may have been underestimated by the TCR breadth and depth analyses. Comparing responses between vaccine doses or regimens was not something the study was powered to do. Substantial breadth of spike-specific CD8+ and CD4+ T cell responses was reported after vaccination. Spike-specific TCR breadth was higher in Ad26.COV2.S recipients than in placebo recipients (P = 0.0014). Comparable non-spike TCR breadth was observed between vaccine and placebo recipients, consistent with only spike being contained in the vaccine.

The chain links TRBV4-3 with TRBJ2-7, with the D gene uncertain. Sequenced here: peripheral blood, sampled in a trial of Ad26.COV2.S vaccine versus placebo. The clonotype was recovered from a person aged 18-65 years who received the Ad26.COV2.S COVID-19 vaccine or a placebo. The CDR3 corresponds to CASSQGAAPSYEQYF. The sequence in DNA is TGCGCCAGCAGCCAAGGCGCCGCCCCATCCTACGAGCAGTACTTC.